Following are 18 T cell receptor beta chains from one sample sequenced in a study of CD8 T cells in ankylosing spondylitis (dated 2017 in TCRdb). For these TCRs, the target antigens are not known. What the work shows at the level of the full study, not this receptor alone: A TCR beta motif made up of under ten highly homologous amino acid variants appeared to be characteristic of blood from ankylosing spondylitis patients.

Receptor amplification or capture employed 5' RACE. Sequencing instrument: Illumina HiSeq 2500. TCRdb applied fastp at Q25 and MiXCR to the public reads, then kept only in-frame beta chains. Each entry merges the rows of one CDR3 protein and shows their most common DNA and genes. The sample includes hundreds of thousands of distinct CDR3 sequences, with about 17% observed a single time. Roughly 43% of the sample lies in the top ten. What was sequenced was blood, either unsorted or a sorted T cell fraction (not recorded which). These receptors were collected from a male donor with ankylosing spondylitis.

This clonotype was detected a few times. The gene calls are TRBV6-1 and TRBJ2-1, with D possibly being TRBD1 (6 bases). V was clipped by 1 base and J by 10 bases, with 26 bases between them. The CDR3 consists of 18 residues. Germline values: CDR1 MNHNS, CDR2 SASEGT. Here the CDR3 reads CASSEVGVRGLTLEEQFF. The CDR3 nucleotides are TGTGCCAGCAGTGAAGTTGGCGTGAGGGGGTTAACGTTAGAAGAGCAGTTCTTC.

The chain employs TRBV2 and TRBJ2-7; D uncertain. This CDR3 has 12 residues. Germline assignment: CDR1 SNHLY and CDR2 FYNNEI. Trimming removed 7 bases at V and 2 bases at J, with 9 bases between. In DNA form, the CDR3 reads TGTGCCAGCAAGGAAATGACCTACGAGCAGTACTTC. As protein: CASKEMTYEQYF. The whole variable domain, filled in from reference TRBV2 and TRBJ2-7, reads EPEVTQTPSHQVTQMGQEVILRCVPISNHLYFYWYRQILGQKVEFLVSFYNNEISEKSEIFDDQFSVERPDGSNFTLKIRSTKLEDSAMYFCASKEMTYEQYFGPGTRLTVT.

The rearrangement joins TRBV9 to TRBJ2-7, with 7 bases matching TRBD2. This CDR3 has 15 residues. The germline V gene encodes CDR1 SGDLS and CDR2 YYNGEE. Losses at the gene ends were 0 bases for V and 4 bases for J; bases not matched to a gene: 7. CDR3 nucleotides: TGTGCCAGCAGCGTAGAGGCGGGAGCGATGTACGAGCAGTACTTC. Protein product: CASSVEAGAMYEQYF. Variable domain in full (rest from reference TRBV9 and TRBJ2-7): DSGVTQTPKHLITATGQRVTLRCSPRSGDLSVYWYQQSLDQGLQFLIQYYNGEERAKGNILERFSAQQFPDLHSELNLSSLELGDSALYFCASSVEAGAMYEQYFGPGTRLTVT.

In its sample, this clonotype was seen a few times. J is TRBJ2-1 and V is TRBV7-2; D remains unclear. Germline V gene lookup returns CDR1 SGHTA and CDR2 FQGNSA. V dropped 1 base and J dropped 9 bases, with 10 bases sitting between them. This CDR3 has 13 residues. In nucleotides, the CDR3 is TGTGCCAGCAGCTTAGGGGGTGGCGGTGAGCAGTTCTTC. As protein: CASSLGGGGEQFF.

This chain connects TRBV5-1 to TRBJ2-1, with no clear D. V lost 0 bases and J lost 6, with 19 bases in between. The germline V gene has CDR1 SGHRS and CDR2 YFSETQ. This CDR3 has 17 residues. CDR3 protein: CASSLEVRAGVGNEQFF. CDR3 in DNA: TGCGCCAGCAGCTTGGAGGTACGGGCAGGAGTTGGCAATGAGCAGTTCTTC.

This clonotype was detected a few times. DNA for the CDR3: TGTGCCAGTAGTATATCGGGTACGCGGATTCCAAATCAGCCCCAGCATTTT. This codes for CASSISGTRIPNQPQHF. The chain uses TRBV19 and TRBJ1-5; D call uncertain. V was cut by 2 bases and J by 4 bases, with 18 bases left in between. The germline gives CDR1 LNHDA, CDR2 SQIVND (reference sequence). CDR3 length: 17 residues. The variable domain in full, with the rest retrieved from reference TRBV19 and TRBJ1-5, is DGGITQSPKYLFRKEGQNVTLSCEQNLNHDAMYWYRQDPGQGLRLIYYSQIVNDFQKGDIAEGYSVSREKKESFPLTVTSAQKNPTAFYLCASSISGTRIPNQPQHFGDGTRLSIL.

This clonotype was detected a few times. This chain connects TRBV19 to TRBJ1-2; the D gene is possibly TRBD1 (5 bases). Between the trimmed V and J ends, which lost 6 bases and 4 bases, there was a span of 12 bases. The CDR3 runs to 13 residues. CDR1 is LNHDA and CDR2 is SQIVND in the germline V gene (reference sequence). The DNA for the CDR3 is TGTGCCAGTAGCCAGACAGTGAGCTATGGCTACACCTTC. It yields the protein CASSQTVSYGYTF.

This clonotype was seen repeatedly, ten times or more. This chain joins TRBV12-3 or TRBV12-4 and TRBJ1-1; 7 bases map to TRBD1. Trimming at V came to 6 bases and at J to 10 bases, leaving 17 bases not matched to a gene. The CDR3 consists of 15 residues. As DNA, the CDR3 is TGTGCCAGCAGCAAGACAGGGTACGGTGCAACAAGAGCTTTCTTT. Residues: CASSKTGYGATRAFF.

This clonotype was detected ten times or more. The gene calls are TRBV28 and TRBJ2-7; 10 bases align to TRBD2. The trim removed 2 bases at V and 5 bases at J, leaving 3 bases unmatched. Germline CDR1 is MDHEN and CDR2 is SYDVKM. The CDR3 length is 14 residues. CDR3 protein: CASSLSGRANEQYF. As DNA, the CDR3 is TGTGCCAGCAGTTTAAGCGGGAGGGCCAACGAGCAGTACTTC.

This clonotype has only a few counts. The J gene is TRBJ2-7, the V gene TRBV29-1; the match to TRBD2 covers 12 bases. The ends lost 6 bases at V and 4 bases at J; junction bases unmatched: 16. Germline V lookup: CDR1 SQVTM, CDR2 ANQGSEA. There are 17 residues in the CDR3. CDR3 nucleotide sequence: TGCAGCGTCCACACAGGCGCGACTAGCGGGAGCACGTACGAGCAGTACTTC. It yields the protein CSVHTGATSGSTYEQYF.

This clonotype occurred a few times. V is TRBV10-3 and J is TRBJ2-7; D is unresolved. The CDR3 has 13 residues. Looked up from germline, CDR1 is ENHRY and CDR2 is SYGVKD. Between the trimmed V and J ends, which lost 3 bases and 0 bases, there was a span of 6 bases. Here the CDR3 reads CAISEGRSYEQYF. For the CDR3, the DNA is TGTGCCATCAGTGAAGGCCGCTCCTACGAGCAGTACTTC.

This clonotype was recorded a few times. The chain employs TRBV20-1 and TRBJ2-3; 9 bases are a match to TRBD2. CDR1 DFQATT and CDR2 SNEGSKA come from the germline V gene (reference sequence). The CDR3 loop spans 16 amino acids. V gave up 1 base and J gave up 6 bases; unmatched junction bases: 11. The CDR3 nucleotides read TGCAGTGCTAGAGGAGGTAGCGGGAGCCCGCCGGATACGCAGTATTTT. It specifies CSARGGSGSPPDTQYF.

The chain links TRBV30 to TRBJ2-1, with a possible D match to TRBD1 (5 bases). Looked up from germline, CDR1 is GTSNPN and CDR2 is SVGIG (reference sequence). Trimming removed 4 bases at V and 10 bases at J, with 11 bases between. CDR3 length equals 11 residues. The CDR3 loop is CAWMWGLEQFF. The CDR3 DNA reads as TGTGCCTGGATGTGGGGCCTAGAGCAGTTCTTC.

The chain has TRBV7-9 and TRBJ2-5; D might be TRBD1 or TRBD2, each matching 5 bases. Per the germline V gene, CDR1 is SEHNR and CDR2 is FQNEAQ (reference sequence). V was trimmed by 1 base and J by 14 bases, leaving 17 bases between them. The CDR3 runs to 13 residues. The CDR3 DNA reads TGTGCCAGCAGCTTAGAGGCCGGGACCGGGTATTACTTC. As protein: CASSLEAGTGYYF.

This chain connects TRBV7-9 to TRBJ2-1; D may match TRBD1 or TRBD2 (7 bases each). Germline V gene sequence: CDR1 SEHNR, CDR2 FQNEAQ (reference sequence). The germline V and J ends were trimmed by 2 bases and 4 bases, with 12 bases remaining between them. The CDR3 has 15 residues. CDR3 loop: CASSLQGEGYNEQFF. As DNA, the CDR3 is TGTGCCAGCAGCTTACAGGGGGAGGGGTACAATGAGCAGTTCTTC.

This clonotype was counted between two and nine times. The chain employs TRBV14 and TRBJ2-5; tentative D call: TRBD1 (6 bases). The V and J ends lost 4 bases and 1 base respectively, with 10 bases between them. The CDR3 length is 14 residues. Germline lookup yields CDR1 SGHDN and CDR2 FVKESK. CDR3 sequence: CASSPRTAQETQYF. CDR3 bases: TGTGCCAGCAGCCCCCGGACAGCCCAAGAGACCCAGTACTTC.

The chain has TRBV30 and TRBJ2-2; the D gene is possibly TRBD2 (6 bases). Germline-derived CDR1 and CDR2 are GTSNPN and SVGIG (reference sequence). The V end was cut by 4 bases, the J end by 3 bases, with 12 bases between. The CDR3 covers 14 residues. The CDR3 bases are TGTGCCTGGAATGGGGTAGCGGACACCGGGGAGCTGTTTTTT. Translating it yields CAWNGVADTGELFF.

This clonotype came up many times. This chain connects TRBV12-3 or TRBV12-4 to TRBJ2-1, with D unresolved. This CDR3 contains 12 residues. V was trimmed by 3 bases and J by 9 bases, leaving 9 bases between them. For the CDR3, the DNA is TGTGCCAGCAGTTTCTTGTCGGTTGAGCAGTTCTTC. This encodes CASSFLSVEQFF.